This T cell receptor (beta chain) was sequenced for a study of cytotoxic CD8 clonotypes in ibrutinib-treated CLL. Study details: Included were 11 relapsed/refractory and roughly 15 treatment-naive patients, of whom some 17 were IGHV unmutated. Mean productive templates were about 260,000; mean productive rearrangements were around 86,000. Response samples were drawn at a median of approximately 11 months of treatment, range 6 to 36.

Study observations and caveats: Clonality rose at ibrutinib response, held steady in sustained remission, and fell toward baseline at progression.

The CDR3 consists of 15 residues. Unmatched junction bases numbered 7, after V lost 1 base and J lost 4 bases. Per the germline V gene, CDR1 is SGHVS and CDR2 is FQNEAQ. The repertoire was sequenced with immunoSEQ multiplex PCR; TCRdb's copy has only in-frame clones and lacks some. The table records 150,000 or so clones, 70% to 90% of them present only once. In regard to this clone: Its antigen is undetermined.

The sequencing used PBMCs, collected after 36 months of ibrutinib treatment. The source is a human donor with chronic lymphocytic leukemia. The chain is built from TRBV7-8 and TRBJ2-7, with 7 bases that match TRBD1. The CDR3 DNA follows: TGTGCCAGCAGCTTAGTACGGACAGGTCGTTACGAGCAGTACTTC. This translates into CASSLVRTGRYEQYF.